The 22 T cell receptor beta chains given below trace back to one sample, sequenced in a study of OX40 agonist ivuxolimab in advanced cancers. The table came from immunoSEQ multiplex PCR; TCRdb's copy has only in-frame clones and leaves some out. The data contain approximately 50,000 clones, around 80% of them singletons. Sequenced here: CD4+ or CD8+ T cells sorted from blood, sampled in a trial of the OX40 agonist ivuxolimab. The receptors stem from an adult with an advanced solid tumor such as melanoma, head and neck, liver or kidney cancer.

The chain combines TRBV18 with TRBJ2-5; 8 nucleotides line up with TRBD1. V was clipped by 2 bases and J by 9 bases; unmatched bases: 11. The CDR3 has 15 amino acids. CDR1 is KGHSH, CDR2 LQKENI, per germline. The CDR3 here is CASSPDRQGKSPQYF. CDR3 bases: TGTGCCAGCTCACCAGACAGACAGGGGAAGAGTCCCCAGTACTTC. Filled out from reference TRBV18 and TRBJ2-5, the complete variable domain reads NAGVMQNPRHLVRRRGQEARLRCSPMKGHSHVYWYRQLPEEGLKFMVYLQKENIIDESGMPKERFSAEFPKEGPSILRIQQVVRGDSAAYFCASSPDRQGKSPQYFGPGTRLLVL.

The chain's CDR3 is CASSWQALTDTQYF. The CDR3 DNA is TGTGCCAGCAGCTGGCAGGCCCTCACAGATACGCAGTATTTT. V is TRBV13 and J is TRBJ2-3, with no clear D. V lost 4 bases and J lost 2, with 10 bases in between. CDR3 length equals 14 residues. Germline CDR1 PRHDT, CDR2 FYEKMQ (reference sequence).

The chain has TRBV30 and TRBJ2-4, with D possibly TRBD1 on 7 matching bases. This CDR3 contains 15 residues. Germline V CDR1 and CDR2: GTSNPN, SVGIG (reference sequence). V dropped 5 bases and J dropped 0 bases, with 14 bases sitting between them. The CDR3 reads CAWEGAGIAKNIQYF. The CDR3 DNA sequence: TGTGCCTGGGAGGGGGCGGGGATAGCCAAAAACATTCAGTACTTC.

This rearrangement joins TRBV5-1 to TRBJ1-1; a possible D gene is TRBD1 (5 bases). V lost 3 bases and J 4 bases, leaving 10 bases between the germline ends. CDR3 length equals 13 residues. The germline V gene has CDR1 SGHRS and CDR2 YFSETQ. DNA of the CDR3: TGCGCCAGCAGCTCTTGGGGGGGCACTGAAGCTTTCTTT. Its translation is CASSSWGGTEAFF.

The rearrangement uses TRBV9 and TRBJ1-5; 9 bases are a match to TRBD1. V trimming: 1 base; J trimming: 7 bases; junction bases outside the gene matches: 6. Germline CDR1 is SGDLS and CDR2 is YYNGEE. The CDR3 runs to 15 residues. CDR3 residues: CASSVSTGGGQPQHF. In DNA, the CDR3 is TGTGCCAGCAGCGTATCGACAGGGGGAGGGCAGCCCCAGCATTTT.

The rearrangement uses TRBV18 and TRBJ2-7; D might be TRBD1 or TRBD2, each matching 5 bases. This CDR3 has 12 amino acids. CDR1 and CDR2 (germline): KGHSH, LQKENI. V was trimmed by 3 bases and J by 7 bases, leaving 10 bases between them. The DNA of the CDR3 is TGTGCCAGCTCACCTGGGACGGGGGAGCAGTACTTC. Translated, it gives CASSPGTGEQYF.

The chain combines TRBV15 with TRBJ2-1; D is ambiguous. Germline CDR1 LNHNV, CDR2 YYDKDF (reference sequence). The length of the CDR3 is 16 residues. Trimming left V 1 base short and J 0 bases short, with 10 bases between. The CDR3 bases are TGTGCCACCAGCAGAGGGCCACCGAGCTCCTACAATGAGCAGTTCTTC. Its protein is CATSRGPPSSYNEQFF. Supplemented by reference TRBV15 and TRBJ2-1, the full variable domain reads DAMVIQNPRYQVTQFGKPVTLSCSQTLNHNVMYWYQQKSSQAPKLLFHYYDKDFNNEADTPDNFQSRRPNTSFCFLDIRSPGLGDTAMYLCATSRGPPSSYNEQFFGPGTRLTVL.

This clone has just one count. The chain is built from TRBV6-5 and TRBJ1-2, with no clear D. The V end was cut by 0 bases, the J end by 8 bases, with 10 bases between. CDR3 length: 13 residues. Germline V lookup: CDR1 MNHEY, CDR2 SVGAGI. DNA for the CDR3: TGTGCCAGCAGTTACTCGACGGCGGGGGGCTACACCTTC. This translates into CASSYSTAGGYTF.

As DNA, the CDR3 is TGTGCCAGCAGCCCCGATCAGGCGCGAGGCTACACCTTC. It yields the protein CASSPDQARGYTF. The chain recombines TRBV28 with TRBJ1-2; D remains ambiguous. Trimming took 6 bases from V and 8 from J, leaving 16 bases between them. Germline CDR1 is MDHEN and CDR2 is SYDVKM. This CDR3 is 13 amino acids long.

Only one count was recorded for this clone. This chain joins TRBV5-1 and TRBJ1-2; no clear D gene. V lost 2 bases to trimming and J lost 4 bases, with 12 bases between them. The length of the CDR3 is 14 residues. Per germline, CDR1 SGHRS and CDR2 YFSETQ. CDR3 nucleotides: TGCGCCAGCAGCTTAAGGGAGGGCCTCTATGGCTACACCTTC. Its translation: CASSLREGLYGYTF. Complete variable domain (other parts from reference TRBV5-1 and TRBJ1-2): KAGVTQTPRYLIKTRGQQVTLSCSPISGHRSVSWYQQTPGQGLQFLFEYFSETQRNKGNFPGRFSGRQFSNSRSEMNVSTLELGDSALYLCASSLREGLYGYTFGSGTRLTVV.

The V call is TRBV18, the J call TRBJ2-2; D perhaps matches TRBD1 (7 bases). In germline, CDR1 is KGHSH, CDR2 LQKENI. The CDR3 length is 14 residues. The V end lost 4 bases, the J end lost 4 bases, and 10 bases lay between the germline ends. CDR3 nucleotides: TGTGCCAGCTCACTGCAGGGGGGCACCGGGGAGCTGTTTTTT. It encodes CASSLQGGTGELFF.

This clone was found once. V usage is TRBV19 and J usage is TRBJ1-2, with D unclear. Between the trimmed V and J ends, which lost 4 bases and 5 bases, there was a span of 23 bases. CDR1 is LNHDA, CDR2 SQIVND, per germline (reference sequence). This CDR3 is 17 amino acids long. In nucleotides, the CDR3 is TGTGCCAGTAGTACCAGCTCAGCTATAAACCTCCCATATGGCTACACCTTC. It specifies CASSTSSAINLPYGYTF.

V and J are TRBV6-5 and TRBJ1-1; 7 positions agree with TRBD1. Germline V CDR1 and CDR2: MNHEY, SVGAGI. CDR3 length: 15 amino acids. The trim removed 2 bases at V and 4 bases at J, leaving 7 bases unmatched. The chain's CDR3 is CASSYIQGLGTEAFF. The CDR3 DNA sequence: TGTGCCAGCAGTTACATACAGGGGTTGGGCACTGAAGCTTTCTTT.

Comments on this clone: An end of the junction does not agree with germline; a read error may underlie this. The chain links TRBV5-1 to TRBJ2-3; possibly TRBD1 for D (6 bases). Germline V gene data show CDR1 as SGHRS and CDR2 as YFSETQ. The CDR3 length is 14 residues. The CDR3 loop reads CASSLLGGTDTQYF. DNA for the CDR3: TGCGCCAGCAGCTTGCTTGGGGGCACCGATACGCAGTATTTT.

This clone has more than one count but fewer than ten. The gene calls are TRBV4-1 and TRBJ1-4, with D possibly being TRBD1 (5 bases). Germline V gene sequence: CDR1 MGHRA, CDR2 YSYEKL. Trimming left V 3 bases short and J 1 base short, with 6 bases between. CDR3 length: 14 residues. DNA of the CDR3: TGCGCCAGCAGCCAGCAGGGAACTAATGAAAAACTGTTTTTT. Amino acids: CASSQQGTNEKLFF.

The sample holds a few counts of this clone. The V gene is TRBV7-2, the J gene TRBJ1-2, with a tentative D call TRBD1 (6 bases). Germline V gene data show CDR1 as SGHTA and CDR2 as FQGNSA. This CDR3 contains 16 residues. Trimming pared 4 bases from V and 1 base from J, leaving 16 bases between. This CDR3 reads CASSSSTGSFNYGYTF. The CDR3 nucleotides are TGTGCCAGCAGCTCTTCAACAGGGAGCTTTAACTATGGCTACACCTTC.

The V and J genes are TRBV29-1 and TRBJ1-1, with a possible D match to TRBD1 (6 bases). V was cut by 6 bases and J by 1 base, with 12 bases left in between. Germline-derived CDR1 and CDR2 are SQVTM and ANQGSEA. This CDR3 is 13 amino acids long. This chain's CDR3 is CSVFDRRNTEAFF. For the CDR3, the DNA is TGCAGCGTGTTCGACAGGAGGAACACTGAAGCTTTCTTT.

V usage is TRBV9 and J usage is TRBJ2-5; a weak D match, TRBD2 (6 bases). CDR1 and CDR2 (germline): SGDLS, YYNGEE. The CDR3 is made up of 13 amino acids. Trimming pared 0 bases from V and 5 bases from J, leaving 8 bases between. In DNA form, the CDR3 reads TGTGCCAGCAGCGTAGCTGGGAGGGAGACCCAGTACTTC. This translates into CASSVAGRETQYF. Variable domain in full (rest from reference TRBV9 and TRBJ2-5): DSGVTQTPKHLITATGQRVTLRCSPRSGDLSVYWYQQSLDQGLQFLIQYYNGEERAKGNILERFSAQQFPDLHSELNLSSLELGDSALYFCASSVAGRETQYFGPGTRLLVL.

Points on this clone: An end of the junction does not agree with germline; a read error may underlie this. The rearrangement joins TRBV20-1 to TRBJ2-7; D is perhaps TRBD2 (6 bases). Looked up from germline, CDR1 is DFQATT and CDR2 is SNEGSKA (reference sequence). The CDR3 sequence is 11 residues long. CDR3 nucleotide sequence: TGCAGTGCTAGGTGGGAGGCGGGCACCCCTTTC. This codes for CSARWEAGTPF.

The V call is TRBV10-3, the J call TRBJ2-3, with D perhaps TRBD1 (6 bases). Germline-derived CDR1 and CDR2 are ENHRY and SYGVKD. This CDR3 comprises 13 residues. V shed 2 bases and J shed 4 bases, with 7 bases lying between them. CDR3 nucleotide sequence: TGTGCCATCAGTGAGGCAGGGGCAGATACGCAGTATTTT. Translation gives CAISEAGADTQYF.

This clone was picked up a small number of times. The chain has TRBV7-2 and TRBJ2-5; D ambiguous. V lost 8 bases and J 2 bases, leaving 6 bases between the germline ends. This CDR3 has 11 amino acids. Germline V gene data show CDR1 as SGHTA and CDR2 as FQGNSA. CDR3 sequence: CASGFQETQYF. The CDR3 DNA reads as TGTGCCAGCGGGTTTCAAGAGACCCAGTACTTC.

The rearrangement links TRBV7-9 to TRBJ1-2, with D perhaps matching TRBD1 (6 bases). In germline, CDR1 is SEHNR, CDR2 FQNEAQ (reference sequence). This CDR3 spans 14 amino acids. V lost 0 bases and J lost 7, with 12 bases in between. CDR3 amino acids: CASSLAGETGGYTF. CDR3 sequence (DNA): TGTGCCAGCAGCTTAGCGGGAGAGACAGGTGGCTACACCTTC.